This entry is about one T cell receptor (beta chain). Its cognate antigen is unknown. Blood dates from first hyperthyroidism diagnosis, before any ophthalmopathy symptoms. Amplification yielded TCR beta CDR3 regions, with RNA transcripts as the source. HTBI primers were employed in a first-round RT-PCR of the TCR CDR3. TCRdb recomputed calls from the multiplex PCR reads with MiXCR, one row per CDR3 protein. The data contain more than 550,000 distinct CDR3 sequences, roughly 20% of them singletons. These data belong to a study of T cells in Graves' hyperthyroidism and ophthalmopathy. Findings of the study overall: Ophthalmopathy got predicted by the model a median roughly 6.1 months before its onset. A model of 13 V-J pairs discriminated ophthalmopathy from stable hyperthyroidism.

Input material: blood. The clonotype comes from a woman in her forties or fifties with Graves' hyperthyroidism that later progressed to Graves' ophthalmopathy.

CDR3 sequence reads: CSVEAPRGGGAVPGNTIYF. The CDR3 DNA reads as TGCAGCGTTGAAGCCCCCCGGGGAGGGGGCGCGGTCCCTGGAAACACCATATATTTT. The rearrangement joins TRBV29-1 to TRBJ1-3; 7 positions match TRBD1. There are 19 residues in the CDR3. Trimming cost V 1 base and J 2 bases; bases outside gene matches: 17. Germline V lookup: CDR1 SQVTM, CDR2 ANQGSEA.